The 21 T cell receptor beta chains presented below share a single source sample, sequenced in a study of blood T cell repertoires in COVID-19. The table came from immunoSEQ multiplex PCR; TCRdb's copy has only in-frame clones and leaves some out. The sample records hundreds of thousands of clones, around 87% being singletons. Sequencing was carried out using PBMCs or T cells enriched from blood (not recorded which). Every receptor here comes from a woman in her forties or fifties who had recovered from COVID-19.

This clone was seen once. This chain joins TRBV27 and TRBJ2-5, with D perhaps matching TRBD1 (8 bases). Germline loops: CDR1 MNHEY, CDR2 SMNVEV (reference sequence). This CDR3 spans 18 amino acids. V dropped 1 base and J dropped 5 bases, with 23 bases sitting between them. The CDR3 sequence: CASSLWGGIQDRVETQYF. The CDR3 nucleotides read TGTGCCAGCAGTTTATGGGGGGGGATTCAGGACAGGGTTGAGACCCAGTACTTC.

The rearrangement uses TRBV27 and TRBJ1-3; 7 bases are shared with TRBD1. Germline assignment: CDR1 MNHEY and CDR2 SMNVEV (reference sequence). The junction had 6 bases not matched to a gene; V was cut back by 6 bases and J by 4 bases. CDR3 length: 14 residues. CDR3 amino acids: CASSPTGKGNTIYF. In nucleotides, the CDR3 is TGTGCCAGCAGCCCGACAGGGAAAGGAAACACCATATATTTT.

J is TRBJ2-2 and V is TRBV7-3, with 12 bases identical to TRBD2. CDR3 length: 18 amino acids. The J segment lost 1 base and the V segment lost 1 base, leaving 4 bases of the junction unmatched. The germline gives CDR1 SGHTA, CDR2 FQGTGA. The CDR3 nucleotides read TGTGCCAGCAGCTTAAGAGCGACTAGCGGGGGGAACACCGGGGAGCTGTTTTTT. Translation gives CASSLRATSGGNTGELFF.

The chain joins TRBV29-1 to TRBJ2-1; 7 nucleotides agree with TRBD1. CDR3 length: 13 amino acids. Looked up from germline, CDR1 is SQVTM and CDR2 is ANQGSEA. With 5 bases clipped from V and 10 bases from J, the junction kept 11 bases outside the gene matches. CDR3 DNA: TGCAGCGTTATCAGGGTAATGGGACAGGAGCAGTTCTTC. Translation: CSVIRVMGQEQFF.

V usage is TRBV5-1 and J usage is TRBJ2-3, with TRBD2 matching over 12 bases. This CDR3 is built from 17 residues. CDR1 and CDR2 from the germline V gene are SGHRS and YFSETQ. The V and J ends lost 0 bases and 2 bases, in that order; junction bases with no gene match: 4. The CDR3 protein is CASSLAGTSGLTDTQYF. CDR3 DNA: TGCGCCAGCAGCTTGGCCGGGACTAGCGGGCTCACAGATACGCAGTATTTT.

The gene calls are TRBV18 and TRBJ1-2; 7 nucleotides match TRBD1. There are 14 residues in the CDR3. With 3 bases clipped from V and 8 bases from J, the junction kept 9 bases outside the gene matches. Germline lookup yields CDR1 KGHSH and CDR2 LQKENI. The CDR3 DNA follows: TGTGCCAGCTCACCCGGACAGGACGCCTGGGGCTACACCTTC. Translated, it gives CASSPGQDAWGYTF.

This chain links TRBV19 with TRBJ2-2, with a weak D call TRBD2 (7 bases). The V gene's germline CDR1 is LNHDA and CDR2 SQIVND (reference sequence). Trimming cost V 9 bases and J 3 bases, with 23 bases left between them. The CDR3 loop spans 17 amino acids. The CDR3 protein is CASQERGRGIDTGELFF. The CDR3 coding sequence is TGTGCCAGCCAAGAGAGGGGGAGGGGTATAGACACCGGGGAGCTGTTTTTT.

The CDR3 sequence is CASSLPTSSDTQYF. The CDR3 region has the DNA TGTGCCAGCAGCCTCCCGACTAGCTCAGATACGCAGTATTTT. The chain combines TRBV7-9 with TRBJ2-3; 7 nucleotides agree with TRBD2. The germline CDR1 and CDR2 sequences are SEHNR and FQNEAQ (reference sequence). This CDR3 has 14 residues. The ends lost 5 bases at V and 4 bases at J; junction bases unmatched: 6. Full variable domain (remainder filled in from reference TRBV7-9 and TRBJ2-3): DTGVSQNPRHKITKRGQNVTFRCDPISEHNRLYWYRQTLGQGPEFLTYFQNEAQLEKSRLLSDRFSAERPKGSFSTLEIQRTEQGDSAMYLCASSLPTSSDTQYFGPGTRLTVL.

The chain uses TRBV30 and TRBJ2-7; 12 bases are a match to TRBD2. The CDR3 contains 15 residues. J was trimmed by 2 bases and V by 2 bases; bases with no gene match: 4. Germline V gives CDR1 GTSNPN, CDR2 SVGIG (reference sequence). The CDR3 nucleotides read TGTGCCTGGAGTCCTGGACTAGCGGGAACCTACGAGCAGTACTTC. Its protein is CAWSPGLAGTYEQYF.

This clone was found once. The rearrangement uses TRBV28 and TRBJ1-1, with a possible D match to TRBD1 (6 bases). V lost 6 bases and J 3 bases, leaving 11 bases between the germline ends. The CDR3 runs to 13 residues. From germline, CDR1 is MDHEN and CDR2 SYDVKM. DNA for the CDR3: TGTGCCAGCAGCCGACAGGTGGACACTGAAGCTTTCTTT. Protein product: CASSRQVDTEAFF.

The gene calls are TRBV15 and TRBJ1-2, with a tentative D call TRBD1 (5 bases). Germline V gene sequence: CDR1 LNHNV, CDR2 YYDKDF (reference sequence). The V gene lost 5 bases and the J gene lost 1 base, with 14 bases spanning the gap. The CDR3 spans 15 residues. CDR3: CATSLPIDSNYGYTF. The DNA for the CDR3 is TGTGCCACCAGCCTCCCGATTGACAGTAACTATGGCTACACCTTC.

This rearrangement joins TRBV28 to TRBJ1-1; D is uncertain. CDR3 size: 15 residues. The V gene lost 5 bases and the J gene lost 0 bases, with 13 bases spanning the gap. CDR1 and CDR2 (germline): MDHEN, SYDVKM. The CDR3: CASSVYSPVNTEAFF. The CDR3 coding sequence is TGTGCCAGCAGTGTCTACAGCCCGGTGAACACTGAAGCTTTCTTT.

V is TRBV6-2 or TRBV6-3 and J is TRBJ1-1; maybe TRBD1 (6 bases). The length of the CDR3 is 15 residues. Per germline, CDR1 MNHEY and CDR2 SVGEGT. The V and J ends lost 5 bases and 4 bases respectively, with 17 bases between them. The CDR3 coding sequence is TGTGCCAGCAGTCTCCCACAGGGCGTCAGCACTGAAGCTTTCTTT. Translation: CASSLPQGVSTEAFF.

The CDR3 DNA follows: TGTGCCAGCAGTTACCCAGGGACCTACGAGCAGTACTTC. This translates into CASSYPGTYEQYF. V gene TRBV6-2 or TRBV6-3 combines with J gene TRBJ2-7; the D gene is possibly TRBD1 (5 bases). Germline-derived CDR1 and CDR2 are MNHEY and SVGEGT. This CDR3 spans 13 amino acids. V shed 2 bases and J shed 2 bases, with 7 bases lying between them.

The genes are TRBV19 and TRBJ2-7; 8 bases align to TRBD1. Germline loops: CDR1 LNHDA, CDR2 SQIVND (reference sequence). J was trimmed by 4 bases and V by 7 bases; bases with no gene match: 9. The CDR3 extends over 14 amino acids. CDR3 protein: CASNKGQGPYEQYF. The DNA for the CDR3 is TGTGCCAGTAATAAAGGACAGGGACCATACGAGCAGTACTTC.

The CDR3 sequence: CASSPRAGAYQPQHF. In nucleotides, the CDR3 is TGTGCCAGTAGCCCCCGGGCGGGGGCCTATCAGCCCCAGCATTTT. This rearrangement joins TRBV19 to TRBJ1-5, with D possibly matching TRBD1 (6 bases). Trimming removed 6 bases at V and 5 bases at J, with 17 bases between. This CDR3 region has 15 residues. CDR1 and CDR2 (germline): LNHDA, SQIVND (reference sequence).

DNA of the CDR3: TGTGCCACTATTGGACAGGGCGTCTTCCCCTTTAATTCACCCCTCCACTTT. Amino acid sequence: CATIGQGVFPFNSPLHF. This chain uses TRBV24-1 with TRBJ1-6, with 8 positions matching TRBD1. The J segment lost 6 bases and the V segment lost 10 bases, leaving 16 bases of the junction unmatched. Germline V gene lookup returns CDR1 KGHDR and CDR2 SFDVKD. The CDR3 sequence is 17 residues long.

As for this clone: The sample holds other DNA sequences that translate to the same CDR3. The gene calls are TRBV7-3 and TRBJ2-2; 9 bases are a match to TRBD2. The CDR3 is 15 residues long. The germline CDR1 and CDR2 sequences are SGHTA and FQGTGA. The V gene end was trimmed by 5 bases and the J gene end by 5 bases; junction bases not matched to a gene: 6. This CDR3 is CASSLSGSSTGELFF. The CDR3 DNA reads TGTGCCAGCAGCCTTAGCGGGAGCAGTACCGGGGAGCTGTTTTTT.

CDR3 region: CASRGFPGQSEAFF. CDR3 coding DNA: TGTGCCAGCAGGGGCTTTCCGGGACAGTCTGAAGCTTTCTTT. The chain recombines TRBV27 with TRBJ1-1, with 7 bases aligning to TRBD1. The CDR3 runs to 14 residues. The J segment lost 6 bases and the V segment lost 6 bases, leaving 10 bases of the junction unmatched. Germline V lookup: CDR1 MNHEY, CDR2 SMNVEV (reference sequence).

The chain combines TRBV24-1 with TRBJ2-1, with a weak D call TRBD2 (5 bases). Germline V CDR1 and CDR2: KGHDR, SFDVKD. This CDR3 is 16 amino acids long. V lost 4 bases, J lost 0 bases, and 12 bases lay in between. CDR3 loop: CATSDSRTGSYNEQFF. DNA of the CDR3: TGTGCCACCAGTGACTCACGGACTGGCTCCTACAATGAGCAGTTCTTC.

CDR3 sequence (DNA): TGCGCCAGCAGCCCGGGACTAGCGGGATGGAGAACAGATACGCAGTATTTT. It yields the protein CASSPGLAGWRTDTQYF. This sequence joins TRBV5-1 and TRBJ2-3; TRBD2 matches at 13 bases. Germline trimming cut 4 bases from V and 3 bases from J; bases unmatched to any gene: 8. In germline, CDR1 is SGHRS, CDR2 YFSETQ. This CDR3 spans 17 amino acids. The full variable domain, with the rest looked up from reference TRBV5-1 and TRBJ2-3, is KAGVTQTPRYLIKTRGQQVTLSCSPISGHRSVSWYQQTPGQGLQFLFEYFSETQRNKGNFPGRFSGRQFSNSRSEMNVSTLELGDSALYLCASSPGLAGWRTDTQYFGPGTRLTVL.